This T cell receptor beta chain comes out of a study of PD-L1 blockade in urothelial cancer. On the study more broadly: Patients with male sex and bladder-origin urothelial cancer accounted for twenty-five of 29 enrolled. Patients previously received 0 to 3 chemotherapy regimens.

The germline gives CDR1 SGHNT, CDR2 YENEEA. J was trimmed by 4 bases and V by 6 bases; bases with no gene match: 3. This CDR3 is built from 14 residues. The time point denotes: peripheral blood 6 weeks after treatment start. Patients had urothelial carcinoma that was locally advanced or metastatic. TCRdb's copy holds only in-frame clones and misses some; the assay was immunoSEQ multiplex PCR. The sample lists 40,000 or so clones; roughly four fifths were seen once. The chain has TRBV11-3 and TRBJ2-2; 9 bases are a match to TRBD1. This receptor was identified in a man in his 60s with urothelial cancer. Sequencing was performed on PBMCs, taken around atezolizumab (anti-PD-L1) treatment. The CDR3 DNA reads TGTGCCAGCAGTTCGGACAGGGGCACCGGGGAGCTGTTTTTT. This sequence encodes CASSSDRGTGELFF.